This T cell receptor beta chain was obtained from a study of T cells in Graves' hyperthyroidism and ophthalmopathy. Authors of the study amplified TCR beta CDR3 regions from RNA transcripts. First-round RT-PCR of the TCR CDR3 relied on the HTBI primer set. TCRdb processed the multiplex PCR reads anew with MiXCR; each CDR3 protein has one entry. This table holds under 600,000 distinct CDR3 sequences, more than 15% found once. This clonotype has at least ten counts. This clonotype was sampled from a woman in her 40s with Graves' ophthalmopathy. The sample consisted of blood.

The CDR3 sequence: CASIRGTVQETQYF. The CDR3 nucleotides read TGTGCCAGCATCCGGGGAACAGTCCAAGAGACCCAGTACTTC. V gene TRBV2 combines with J gene TRBJ2-5, with D perhaps TRBD2 (5 bases). V was clipped by 7 bases and J by 1 base, with 13 bases between them. Germline V gives CDR1 SNHLY, CDR2 FYNNEI. The CDR3 length is 14 residues. The entire variable domain, with the rest obtained from reference TRBV2 and TRBJ2-5, is as follows: EPEVTQTPSHQVTQMGQEVILRCVPISNHLYFYWYRQILGQKVEFLVSFYNNEISEKSEIFDDQFSVERPDGSNFTLKIRSTKLEDSAMYFCASIRGTVQETQYFGPGTRLLVL.